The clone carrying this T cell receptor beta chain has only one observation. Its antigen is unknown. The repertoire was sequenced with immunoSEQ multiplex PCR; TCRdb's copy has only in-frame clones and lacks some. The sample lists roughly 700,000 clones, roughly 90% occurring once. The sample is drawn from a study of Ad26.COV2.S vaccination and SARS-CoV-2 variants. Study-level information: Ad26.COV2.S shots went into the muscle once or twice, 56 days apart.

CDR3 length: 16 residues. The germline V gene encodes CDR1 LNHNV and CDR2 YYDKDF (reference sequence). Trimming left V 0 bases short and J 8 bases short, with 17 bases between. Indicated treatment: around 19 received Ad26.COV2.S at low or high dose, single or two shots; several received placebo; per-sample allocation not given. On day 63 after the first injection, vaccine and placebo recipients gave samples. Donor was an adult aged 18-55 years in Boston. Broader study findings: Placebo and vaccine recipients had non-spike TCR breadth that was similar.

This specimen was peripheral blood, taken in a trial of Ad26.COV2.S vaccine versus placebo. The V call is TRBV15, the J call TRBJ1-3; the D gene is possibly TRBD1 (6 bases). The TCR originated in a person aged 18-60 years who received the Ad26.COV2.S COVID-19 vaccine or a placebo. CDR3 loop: CATSRDGSGAEDTIYF. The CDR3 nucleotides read TGTGCCACCAGCAGAGATGGATCAGGGGCTGAGGACACCATATATTTT.